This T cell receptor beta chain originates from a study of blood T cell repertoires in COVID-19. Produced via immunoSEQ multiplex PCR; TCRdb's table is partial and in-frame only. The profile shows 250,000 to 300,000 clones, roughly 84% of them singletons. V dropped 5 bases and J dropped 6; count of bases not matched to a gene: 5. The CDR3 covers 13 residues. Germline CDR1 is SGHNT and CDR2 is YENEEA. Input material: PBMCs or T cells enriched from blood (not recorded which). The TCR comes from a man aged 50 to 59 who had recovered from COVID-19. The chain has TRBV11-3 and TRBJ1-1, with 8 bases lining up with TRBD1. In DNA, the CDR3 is TGTGCCAGCAGCCATTCACAGGGGGCTGAAGCTTTCTTT. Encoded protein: CASSHSQGAEAFF.